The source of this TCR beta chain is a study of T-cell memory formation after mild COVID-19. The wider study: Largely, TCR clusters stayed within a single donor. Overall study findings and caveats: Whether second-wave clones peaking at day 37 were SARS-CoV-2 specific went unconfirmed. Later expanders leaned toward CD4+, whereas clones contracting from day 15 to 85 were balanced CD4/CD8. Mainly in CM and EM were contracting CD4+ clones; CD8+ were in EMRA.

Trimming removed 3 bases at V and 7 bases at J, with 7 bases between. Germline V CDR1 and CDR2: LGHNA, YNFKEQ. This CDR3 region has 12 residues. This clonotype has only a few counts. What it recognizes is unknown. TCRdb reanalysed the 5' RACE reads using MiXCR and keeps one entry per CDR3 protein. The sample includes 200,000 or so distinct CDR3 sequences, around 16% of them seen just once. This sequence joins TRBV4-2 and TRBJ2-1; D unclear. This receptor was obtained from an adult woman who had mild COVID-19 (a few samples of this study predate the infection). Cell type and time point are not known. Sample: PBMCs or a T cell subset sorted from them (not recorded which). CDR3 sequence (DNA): TGTGCCAGCAGCCAGGTCGGGAATGAGCAGTTCTTC. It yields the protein CASSQVGNEQFF.